The rows below give T cell receptor beta chains drawn from one sample of a study of blood T cell repertoires in COVID-19. Produced via immunoSEQ multiplex PCR; TCRdb's table is partial and in-frame only. Of 30,000 to 45,000 clones listed, 70% to 90% are singletons. Sequences were obtained from peripheral blood. The receptor set was obtained from a man in his fifties or sixties with active COVID-19. CDR3s include the opening cysteine and the closing phenylalanine or tryptophan. D genes are given only for firm matches. The listing skips clone size in some rows; elsewhere it reads once, few, many or a size class.

v_call: TRBV5-1
d_call: NA
clone_size: NA
j_call: TRBJ2-6
cdr3_nt: TGCGCCAGCAATTCCGGTACCTCTGGGGCCAACGTCCTGACTTTC
cdr3_aa: CASNSGTSGANVLTF

v_call: TRBV28
d_call: TRBD2
clone_size: once
j_call: TRBJ2-7
cdr3_nt: TGTGCCAGCAGAACAAGCGGGAGGGTGTACGAGCAGTACTTC
cdr3_aa: CASRTSGRVYEQYF

v_call: TRBV2
d_call: NA
clone_size: few
j_call: TRBJ2-7
cdr3_nt: TGTGCCAGCAGTGACCCTCAGGGCTACGAGCAGTACTTC
cdr3_aa: CASSDPQGYEQYF

v_call: TRBV2
d_call: TRBD2
clone_size: NA
j_call: TRBJ2-7
cdr3_nt: TGTGCCAGCAGTAGCGGGAGTCTCTCCTACGAGCAGTACTTC
cdr3_aa: CASSSGSLSYEQYF

v_call: TRBV19
d_call: NA
clone_size: NA
j_call: TRBJ2-2
cdr3_nt: TGTGCCAGTAAGAGCAGGGAGAACACCGGGGAGCTGTTTTTT
cdr3_aa: CASKSRENTGELFF

v_call: TRBV19
d_call: TRBD1
clone_size: NA
j_call: TRBJ2-2
cdr3_nt: TGTGCCAGTAGTATTCCGGGACAGGGGGCGAGAAACACCGGGGAGCTGTTTTTT
cdr3_aa: CASSIPGQGARNTGELFF

v_call: TRBV7-9
d_call: TRBD1
clone_size: NA
j_call: TRBJ2-7
cdr3_nt: TGTGCCAGCAGCCTAACGACAGGGCCTCGTACCTACGAGCAGTACTTC
cdr3_aa: CASSLTTGPRTYEQYF

v_call: TRBV7-8
d_call: NA
clone_size: NA
j_call: TRBJ2-7
cdr3_nt: TGTGCCAGCAGCTTGGGTGTTCGGGCCTACGAGCAGTACTTC
cdr3_aa: CASSLGVRAYEQYF

v_call: TRBV6-5
d_call: NA
clone_size: NA
j_call: TRBJ2-3
cdr3_nt: TGTGCCAGCAGGGTGGGCCGAGCAACAGATACGCAGTATTTT
cdr3_aa: CASRVGRATDTQYF

v_call: TRBV6-5
d_call: NA
clone_size: NA
j_call: TRBJ1-4
cdr3_nt: TGTGCCAGCAGACTTGTTTCGATTAATGAAAAACTGTTTTTT
cdr3_aa: CASRLVSINEKLFF

v_call: TRBV12-5
d_call: NA
clone_size: once
j_call: TRBJ1-2
cdr3_nt: TGTGCTAGTGGTTTGTCGGGGAACTATGGCTACACCTTC
cdr3_aa: CASGLSGNYGYTF

v_call: TRBV11-1
d_call: TRBD2
clone_size: NA
j_call: TRBJ2-3
cdr3_nt: TGTGCCAGCAGGGGACTAGCGGCTAGCACAGATACGCAGTATTTT
cdr3_aa: CASRGLAASTDTQYF

v_call: TRBV5-1
d_call: NA
clone_size: NA
j_call: TRBJ2-5
cdr3_nt: TGCGCCAGCAGCCCAGTGACAAGCCAAGAGACCCAGTACTTC
cdr3_aa: CASSPVTSQETQYF

v_call: TRBV15
d_call: NA
clone_size: NA
j_call: TRBJ2-1
cdr3_nt: TGTGCCACCAGCAGAGGACCGGGAGCAAAAGACAATGAGCAGTTCTTC
cdr3_aa: CATSRGPGAKDNEQFF

v_call: TRBV7-3
d_call: NA
clone_size: NA
j_call: TRBJ2-3
cdr3_nt: TGTGCCAGCAGCCCGTATAGCGGTGCAGATACGCAGTATTTT
cdr3_aa: CASSPYSGADTQYF

v_call: TRBV4-2
d_call: NA
clone_size: NA
j_call: TRBJ1-2
cdr3_nt: TGTGCCAGCAGCCAAGGGCGGTCCTATGGCTACACCTTC
cdr3_aa: CASSQGRSYGYTF

v_call: TRBV9
d_call: NA
clone_size: NA
j_call: TRBJ2-1
cdr3_nt: TGTGCCAGCAGCGTAGGGGCAGAAAAGAATGAGCAGTTCTTC
cdr3_aa: CASSVGAEKNEQFF

v_call: TRBV4-1
d_call: TRBD2
clone_size: NA
j_call: TRBJ2-3
cdr3_nt: TGCGCCAGCAGCCAAGATAGCGGGAGCACAGATACGCAGTATTTT
cdr3_aa: CASSQDSGSTDTQYF

v_call: TRBV5-4
d_call: TRBD2
clone_size: NA
j_call: TRBJ2-5
cdr3_nt: TGTGCCAGCAGCGCTACTGCGGGAGTTGGAGAGACCCAGTACTTC
cdr3_aa: CASSATAGVGETQYF

v_call: TRBV30
d_call: NA
clone_size: NA
j_call: TRBJ1-6
cdr3_nt: TGTGCCTGGAGTGGAAGTATCCGGAATTCACCCCTCCACTTT
cdr3_aa: CAWSGSIRNSPLHF

v_call: TRBV10-1
d_call: NA
clone_size: NA
j_call: TRBJ2-7
cdr3_nt: TGCGCCAGCAGTGAAGTCGGTTCCTACGAGCAGTACTTC
cdr3_aa: CASSEVGSYEQYF

v_call: TRBV11-3
d_call: NA
clone_size: once
j_call: TRBJ2-1
cdr3_nt: TGTGCCAGCAGCTTAGTTAGGGGCGCTGAGCAGTTCTTC
cdr3_aa: CASSLVRGAEQFF

v_call: TRBV6-2/TRBV6-3
d_call: NA
clone_size: NA
j_call: TRBJ1-1
cdr3_nt: TGTGCCAGCAGTTACTCGGAGGAGTTCGGCACTGAAGCTTTCTTT
cdr3_aa: CASSYSEEFGTEAFF

v_call: TRBV11-2
d_call: NA
clone_size: NA
j_call: TRBJ2-7
cdr3_nt: TGTGCCAGCAGCTTTGGGCCTTCCTACGAGCAGTACTTC
cdr3_aa: CASSFGPSYEQYF

v_call: TRBV7-6
d_call: TRBD1
clone_size: NA
j_call: TRBJ1-6
cdr3_nt: TGTGCCAGCAGCTTAAAAGGGGGCGTTAATTCACCCCTCCACTTT
cdr3_aa: CASSLKGGVNSPLHF

v_call: TRBV7-2
d_call: NA
clone_size: NA
j_call: TRBJ2-7
cdr3_nt: TGTGCCAGCAGCTTACAGGGGTCAAGCCCCTACGAGCAGTACTTC
cdr3_aa: CASSLQGSSPYEQYF

v_call: TRBV6-2/TRBV6-3
d_call: TRBD2
clone_size: NA
j_call: TRBJ2-3
cdr3_nt: TGTGCCAGCAGTTTCGGACTAGCGGGAGCCGCAGATACGCAGTATTTT
cdr3_aa: CASSFGLAGAADTQYF

v_call: TRBV9
d_call: TRBD2
clone_size: NA
j_call: TRBJ2-2
cdr3_nt: TGTGCCAGCAGCCCCGAGGGCGGGAGAGGCACCGGGGAGCTGTTTTTT
cdr3_aa: CASSPEGGRGTGELFF

v_call: TRBV28
d_call: TRBD1
clone_size: NA
j_call: TRBJ1-3
cdr3_nt: TGTGCCAGCAGTTTAGTGGGACAGGGAGGAAACACCATATATTTT
cdr3_aa: CASSLVGQGGNTIYF

v_call: TRBV7-8
d_call: NA
clone_size: NA
j_call: TRBJ2-5
cdr3_nt: TGTGCCAGCAGCTTAGGGGGGACACGCCAAGAGACCCAGTACTTC
cdr3_aa: CASSLGGTRQETQYF

v_call: TRBV12-5
d_call: NA
clone_size: NA
j_call: TRBJ1-1
cdr3_nt: TGTGCTAGTGGTTTGGTGCCAGGGGAAACTGAAGCTTTCTTT
cdr3_aa: CASGLVPGETEAFF

v_call: TRBV19
d_call: TRBD1
clone_size: NA
j_call: TRBJ2-1
cdr3_nt: TGTGCCAGTAGAATCGGGACAGGGGTGCATGAGCAGTTCTTC
cdr3_aa: CASRIGTGVHEQFF

v_call: TRBV5-1
d_call: TRBD2
clone_size: NA
j_call: TRBJ2-1
cdr3_nt: TGCGCCAGCAGCCTGGGACTAGCGGGAGTTTACAATGAGCAGTTCTTC
cdr3_aa: CASSLGLAGVYNEQFF

v_call: TRBV29-1
d_call: NA
clone_size: NA
j_call: TRBJ2-3
cdr3_nt: TGCAGCGTTGAAGCGGGAGTAGGGACAGATACGCAGTATTTT
cdr3_aa: CSVEAGVGTDTQYF

v_call: TRBV30
d_call: NA
clone_size: once
j_call: TRBJ2-1
cdr3_nt: TGTGCCTGGAACCCAGGGGCTGGAAACAATGAGCAGTTCTTC
cdr3_aa: CAWNPGAGNNEQFF

v_call: TRBV3-1/TRBV3-2
d_call: TRBD2
clone_size: NA
j_call: TRBJ2-7
cdr3_nt: TGTGCCAGCAGCCAAGATCTCTACAGCGGGAGGGCCTACGAGCAGTACTTC
cdr3_aa: CASSQDLYSGRAYEQYF

v_call: TRBV6-1
d_call: NA
clone_size: medium-sized
j_call: TRBJ1-1
cdr3_nt: TGTGCCAGCAGTGAAGGAGCAGCGATGAACACTGAAGCTTTCTTT
cdr3_aa: CASSEGAAMNTEAFF

v_call: TRBV19
d_call: TRBD2
clone_size: once
j_call: TRBJ2-1
cdr3_nt: TGTGCCAGTAGTATAAGCGGGAGGGCAAATGAGCAGTTCTTC
cdr3_aa: CASSISGRANEQFF